Listed here are 32 T cell receptor beta chains from one sample, sequenced in a study of blood T cell repertoires in COVID-19. Repertoires were generated with immunoSEQ multiplex PCR, while TCRdb's copy carries only in-frame clones and drops some. This table holds approximately 350,000 clones, 70% to 90% found once. Sequencing was done on a sample of peripheral blood. These TCRs come from a man aged 40-49 years with acute or convalescent COVID-19.

V gene TRBV5-1 combines with J gene TRBJ2-5; 9 bases map to TRBD2. The CDR3 loop spans 15 amino acids. The V segment lost 4 bases and the J segment 3 bases; nucleotides outside the gene matches: 7. Per the germline V gene, CDR1 is SGHRS and CDR2 is YFSETQ. CDR3 protein: CASSKRGAEEETQYF. The CDR3 bases are TGCGCCAGCAGCAAGCGGGGGGCCGAAGAAGAGACCCAGTACTTC.

This clone is a singleton in its sample. One end of the junction is discordant with germline, which a read error may explain. The chain uses TRBV7-9 and TRBJ2-1; 11 bases fit TRBD2. CDR3 length: 17 residues. Looked up from germline, CDR1 is SEHNR and CDR2 is FQNEAQ (reference sequence). CDR3 residues: CASTLVGLAVSYNEQFF. For the CDR3, the DNA is TGTGCCAGCACCTTAGTGGGACTAGCGGTCTCCTACAATGAGCAGTTCTTC.

The CDR3 DNA reads as TGTGCCAGCTCACCAGGACAGATCTACGAGCAGTACTTC. Residues: CASSPGQIYEQYF. The rearrangement joins TRBV18 to TRBJ2-7; perhaps TRBD1 as D (6 bases). Trimming left V 2 bases short and J 3 bases short, with 8 bases between. CDR1 and CDR2 from the germline V gene are KGHSH and LQKENI. The CDR3 has 13 residues.

The CDR3 loop reads CAWMWDRARNTIYF. For the CDR3, the DNA is TGTGCCTGGATGTGGGACAGGGCCAGAAACACCATATATTTT. The rearrangement joins TRBV30 to TRBJ1-3; 9 bases are shared with TRBD1. With V trimmed by 4 bases and J by 5 bases, 6 bases remained unmatched. This CDR3 comprises 14 residues. Germline-derived CDR1 and CDR2 are GTSNPN and SVGIG (reference sequence).

V usage is TRBV30 and J usage is TRBJ2-2, with a weak D call TRBD1 (5 bases). Deletions cut 8 bases from V and 4 bases from J, with 17 bases between. Per the germline V gene, CDR1 is GTSNPN and CDR2 is SVGIG (reference sequence). The CDR3 covers 14 residues. Here the CDR3 DNA reads TGTGCCAACTCAGGGCCTCGTGTCACCGGGGAGCTGTTTTTT. Residues: CANSGPRVTGELFF.

The V and J genes are TRBV6-5 and TRBJ2-3; 10 positions agree with TRBD2. Trimming cost V 6 bases and J 5 bases; bases outside gene matches: 5. This CDR3 is 14 amino acids long. Germline CDR1 and CDR2: MNHEY and SVGAGI. CDR3: CASRSSGGVDTQYF. The CDR3, as DNA: TGTGCCAGCAGGTCTAGCGGGGGAGTAGATACGCAGTATTTT.

DNA for the CDR3: TGTGCCAGCACAGACTATAATTCACCCCTCCACTTT. The encoded protein is CASTDYNSPLHF. The genes are TRBV27 and TRBJ1-6; unclear D gene. This CDR3 has 12 amino acids. V shed 7 bases and J shed 3 bases, with 4 bases lying between them. Germline CDR1 and CDR2: MNHEY and SMNVEV (reference sequence).

The V call is TRBV5-1, the J call TRBJ1-1, with D perhaps TRBD1 (5 bases). CDR3 length: 15 amino acids. CDR1 is SGHRS, CDR2 YFSETQ, per germline. Trimming took off 5 bases at V and 0 bases at J, with 14 bases between the two ends. The CDR3 loop reads CASRRARAVNTEAFF. The CDR3 DNA reads TGCGCCAGCAGACGGGCCAGGGCCGTGAACACTGAAGCTTTCTTT.

The chain couples TRBV5-6 to TRBJ1-6; D not certain. The CDR3 length is 13 residues. The V gene's germline CDR1 is SGHDT and CDR2 YYEEEE. Between the trimmed V and J ends, which lost 0 bases and 7 bases, there was a span of 5 bases. The chain's CDR3 is CASSLVINSPLHF. In DNA form, the CDR3 reads TGTGCCAGCAGCTTGGTAATAAATTCACCCCTCCACTTT.

This chain connects TRBV4-1 to TRBJ1-5, with 7 bases aligning to TRBD1. The CDR3 loop spans 18 amino acids. CDR1 and CDR2 from the germline V gene are MGHRA and YSYEKL. With V trimmed by 4 bases and J by 0 bases, 12 bases remained unmatched. For the CDR3, the DNA is TGCGCCAGCAGCCCATTCCGGGACAGCCAATATAGCAATCAGCCCCAGCATTTT. As protein: CASSPFRDSQYSNQPQHF.

V usage is TRBV2 and J usage is TRBJ2-6; D gene uncertain. The germline V gene has CDR1 SNHLY and CDR2 FYNNEI. V lost 7 bases and J 3 bases, leaving 16 bases between the germline ends. This CDR3 is built from 16 residues. CDR3 amino acids: CASIDESLYGANVLTF. CDR3 in DNA: TGTGCCAGCATTGATGAGTCTCTCTATGGGGCCAACGTCCTGACTTTC.

The rearrangement links TRBV24-1 to TRBJ2-3, with TRBD2 matching over 9 bases. CDR3 size: 18 residues. V dropped 0 bases and J dropped 2; count of bases not matched to a gene: 8. Germline V gives CDR1 KGHDR, CDR2 SFDVKD. In DNA, the CDR3 is TGTGCCACCAGTGATTTGCGAGTCCTAGCGGGGCCCACAGATACGCAGTATTTT. This encodes CATSDLRVLAGPTDTQYF.

The V and J genes are TRBV27 and TRBJ2-7, with D uncertain. Trimming left V 4 bases short and J 4 bases short, with 26 bases between. The CDR3 runs to 18 residues. From germline, CDR1 is MNHEY and CDR2 SMNVEV (reference sequence). The CDR3 protein is CASSSFVVRSLRDYEQYF. The CDR3 DNA reads TGTGCCAGCAGTTCATTTGTGGTGCGGAGCCTCCGAGATTACGAGCAGTACTTC.

The rearrangement uses TRBV2 and TRBJ1-2; no reliable D call. CDR3 size: 15 residues. Trimming left V 2 bases short and J 3 bases short, with 13 bases between. CDR1 is SNHLY and CDR2 is FYNNEI in the germline V gene. CDR3 amino acids: CASSETGSGYYGYTF. The CDR3, as DNA: TGTGCCAGCAGTGAAACGGGGAGCGGCTACTATGGCTACACCTTC.

This sequence joins TRBV15 and TRBJ2-7; 7 bases are a match to TRBD2. CDR1 and CDR2 (germline): LNHNV, YYDKDF (reference sequence). CDR3 length equals 15 residues. The V segment lost 0 bases and the J segment 0 bases; nucleotides outside the gene matches: 2. The CDR3 is CATSRDGGGSYEQYF. For the CDR3, the DNA is TGTGCCACCAGCAGAGATGGCGGGGGCTCCTACGAGCAGTACTTC.

The CDR3, as DNA: TGTGCCAGCAGTTTCTGGGGAGGCGGTATCACAGATACGCAGTATTTT. Protein: CASSFWGGGITDTQYF. The chain uses TRBV27 and TRBJ2-3, with D perhaps TRBD2 (6 bases). The V gene's germline CDR1 is MNHEY and CDR2 SMNVEV (reference sequence). V was pared by 3 bases and J by 2 bases, with 15 bases between. This CDR3 is built from 16 residues.

The V and J genes are TRBV6-2 or TRBV6-3 and TRBJ1-2; 12 bases agree with TRBD1. CDR1 and CDR2 from the germline V gene are MNHEY and SVGEGT. The V gene end was trimmed by 2 bases and the J gene end by 4 bases; junction bases not matched to a gene: 8. CDR3 length equals 17 residues. CDR3 protein: CASSYQGQGAQGYGYTF. CDR3 DNA sequence: TGTGCCAGCAGTTACCAGGGACAGGGGGCGCAAGGCTATGGCTACACCTTC.

This clone was detected only once. The chain uses TRBV29-1 and TRBJ1-5, with D unresolved. The CDR3 has 13 amino acids. Germline CDR1 SQVTM, CDR2 ANQGSEA. The V gene lost 5 bases and the J gene lost 3 bases, with 11 bases spanning the gap. As DNA, the CDR3 is TGCAGCGTTTCCGGGGATACCAATCAGCCCCAGCATTTT. This gives the protein CSVSGDTNQPQHF. Full variable domain (outside the CDR3, taken from reference TRBV29-1 and TRBJ1-5): SAVISQKPSRDICQRGTSLTIQCQVDSQVTMMFWYRQQPGQSLTLIATANQGSEATYESGFVIDKFPISRPNLTFSTLTVSNMSPEDSSIYLCSVSGDTNQPQHFGDGTRLSIL.

CDR3 sequence reads: CAWSVLAQASGNTIYF. The CDR3 nucleotides read TGTGCCTGGAGTGTACTCGCACAGGCCTCTGGAAACACCATATATTTT. This chain uses TRBV30 with TRBJ1-3; tentatively, D is TRBD1 (5 bases). The CDR3 has 16 amino acids. Trimming removed 0 bases from V and 0 bases from J, with 12 bases in between. Germline V lookup: CDR1 GTSNPN, CDR2 SVGIG (reference sequence). Based on the CDR3 plus reference TRBV30 and TRBJ1-3, the full variable domain is SQTIHQWPATLVQPVGSPLSLECTVEGTSNPNLYWYRQAAGRGLQLLFYSVGIGQISSEVPQNLSASRPQDRQFILSSKKLLLSDSGFYLCAWSVLAQASGNTIYFGEGSWLTVV.

The CDR3 bases are TGTGCCTCAGTAAGAGTCCAGGGTAGGACTGAAGCTTTCTTT. It specifies CASVRVQGRTEAFF. The chain uses TRBV19 and TRBJ1-1, with D perhaps TRBD1 (5 bases). CDR1 and CDR2 (germline): LNHDA, SQIVND (reference sequence). The CDR3 consists of 14 residues. Trimming left V 11 bases short and J 5 bases short, with 21 bases between.

This rearrangement joins TRBV10-3 to TRBJ1-3, with D maybe TRBD1 (5 bases). V was pared by 11 bases and J by 2 bases, with 13 bases between. CDR1 and CDR2 from the germline V gene are ENHRY and SYGVKD. This CDR3 region has 13 residues. The chain's CDR3 is CAVTGLPGNTIYF. CDR3 in DNA: TGTGCCGTTACAGGATTACCTGGAAACACCATATATTTT.

The rearrangement links TRBV7-9 to TRBJ2-1; 7 nucleotides match TRBD2. Germline CDR1 reads SEHNR; CDR2 reads FQNEAQ (reference sequence). This CDR3 region has 14 residues. Trimming took 1 base from V and 15 from J; bases not matched to a gene: 12. This chain's CDR3 is CASSLVGVGGSWFF. CDR3 in DNA: TGTGCCAGCAGCTTAGTTGGTGTGGGGGGGAGTTGGTTCTTC.

The chain couples TRBV28 to TRBJ2-1; D is unresolved. The CDR3 runs to 12 residues. Germline-derived CDR1 and CDR2 are MDHEN and SYDVKM. V was shortened by 3 bases and J by 8 bases, with 8 bases between the two germline ends. The CDR3 spells CASSFKLDEQFF. CDR3 nucleotides: TGTGCCAGCAGTTTTAAGCTGGATGAGCAGTTCTTC.

The chain is built from TRBV9 and TRBJ1-2; D is perhaps TRBD1 (6 bases). The germline V gene encodes CDR1 SGDLS and CDR2 YYNGEE. The V end was cut by 5 bases, the J end by 1 base, with 18 bases between. The CDR3 extends over 16 amino acids. CDR3 in amino acids: CASSSPGGGFNYGYTF. CDR3 in DNA: TGTGCCAGCAGTTCGCCCGGGGGGGGCTTTAACTATGGCTACACCTTC.

This clone was recorded a few times. V is TRBV10-1 and J is TRBJ2-2; TRBD2 matches 8 bases. Trimming removed 5 bases from V and 3 bases from J; junction bases left unmatched: 8. This CDR3 contains 16 residues. CDR1 WNHNN and CDR2 SYGVQD come from the germline V gene (reference sequence). The DNA for the CDR3 is TGCGCCAGCAGTTCTGAGCGGGAGAAGGACACCGGGGAGCTGTTTTTT. Protein: CASSSEREKDTGELFF.

The chain joins TRBV18 to TRBJ1-1, with TRBD1 identical over 7 bases. This CDR3 has 19 residues. CDR1 and CDR2 from the germline V gene are KGHSH and LQKENI. V was clipped by 3 bases and J by 0 bases; unmatched bases: 16. The CDR3 spells CASSPKFRDSKNMNTEAFF. Here the CDR3 DNA reads TGTGCCAGCTCACCCAAATTTCGGGACAGCAAAAACATGAACACTGAAGCTTTCTTT. Supplemented by reference TRBV18 and TRBJ1-1, the full variable domain reads NAGVMQNPRHLVRRRGQEARLRCSPMKGHSHVYWYRQLPEEGLKFMVYLQKENIIDESGMPKERFSAEFPKEGPSILRIQQVVRGDSAAYFCASSPKFRDSKNMNTEAFFGQGTRLTVV.

The gene calls are TRBV7-9 and TRBJ2-3; 7 nucleotides line up with TRBD1. V was clipped by 1 base and J by 2 bases; unmatched bases: 3. CDR1 is SEHNR and CDR2 is FQNEAQ in the germline V gene (reference sequence). This CDR3 spans 15 amino acids. The CDR3 bases are TGTGCCAGCAGCTTAGGGGGGACAGCCACAGATACGCAGTATTTT. This encodes CASSLGGTATDTQYF.

V usage is TRBV5-4 and J usage is TRBJ2-1; TRBD2 aligns across 10 bases. The CDR3 has 15 residues. Germline lookup yields CDR1 SGHNT and CDR2 YYREEE (reference sequence). Trimming at V came to 0 bases and at J to 6 bases, leaving 3 bases not matched to a gene. CDR3 region: CASSLGLAGANEQFF. The CDR3 bases are TGTGCCAGCAGCTTGGGGCTAGCGGGAGCCAATGAGCAGTTCTTC.

The chain couples TRBV6-6 to TRBJ2-3; D call uncertain. Germline lookup yields CDR1 MNHNY and CDR2 SVGAGI (reference sequence). CDR3 size: 12 residues. Trimming removed 11 bases at V and 3 bases at J, with 12 bases between. The CDR3 protein is CAAGYETDTQYF. The DNA for the CDR3 is TGTGCCGCCGGGTATGAAACAGATACGCAGTATTTT.

The chain employs TRBV28 and TRBJ2-1, with a possible D match to TRBD1 (7 bases). The CDR3 sequence is 15 residues long. Germline values: CDR1 MDHEN, CDR2 SYDVKM. Trimming cost V 5 bases and J 3 bases, with 14 bases left between them. DNA of the CDR3: TGTGCCAGCAGTGGGGGGACAGCTCACTACAATGAGCAGTTCTTC. Its protein is CASSGGTAHYNEQFF.

There are a few counts of this clone. The chain carries TRBV11-3 and TRBJ2-7; 15 nucleotides agree with TRBD2. The V and J ends lost 1 base and 5 bases, in that order; junction bases with no gene match: 3. The CDR3 consists of 16 residues. Germline CDR1 and CDR2: SGHNT and YENEEA. In DNA form, the CDR3 reads TGTGCCAGCAGCTTAGGGACTAGCGGGAGGGCCAACGAGCAGTACTTC. Translating gives CASSLGTSGRANEQYF.

CDR3 protein: CACTTGDTGNQPQHF. CDR3 coding DNA: TGTGCCTGCACTACAGGGGATACGGGCAATCAGCCCCAGCATTTT. This sequence joins TRBV30 and TRBJ1-5; 7 positions match TRBD1. The CDR3 runs to 15 residues. V lost 6 bases, J lost 2 bases, and 10 bases stayed unmatched. Germline CDR1 and CDR2: GTSNPN and SVGIG (reference sequence).